This T cell receptor beta chain comes out of a study of blood T cell repertoires in COVID-19. Study in general: The United States, Italy and Spain were the sources of the acute and convalescent COVID-19 samples. Sources were T cells, B-cell-depleted T cells, or PBMCs; the material itself was cDNA or gDNA.

Germline CDR1 and CDR2: SGHAT and FQNNGV. J was trimmed by 7 bases and V by 6 bases; bases with no gene match: 13. The CDR3 extends over 17 amino acids. In the study's own analysis: Using reference gene primer amplification, nucleated cell counts were estimated. Sequencing was performed with immunoSEQ multiplex PCR; in TCRdb, only in-frame clones are kept and a portion is missing. That table gives V, J and clone size, and the DNA gave D and trimming. The sample lists fewer than 75,000 clones, roughly nine tenths occurring once. Sequenced: peripheral blood. V and J are TRBV11-2 and TRBJ2-1; 12 positions match TRBD2. The clonotype originates from a human donor in a cohort sampled during active COVID-19. CDR3 region: CASSVRTSGIVLNEQFF. Here the CDR3 DNA reads TGTGCCAGCAGTGTCAGGACTAGCGGGATTGTCTTGAATGAGCAGTTCTTC.